This entry describes one TCR beta chain. Its antigen remains unidentified. Per-nucleotide qualities are absent, and no much larger clonotype sits a single base away. This sample stems from a study of T cell changes during pregnancy in multiple sclerosis (dated 2019 in TCRdb). In terms of the full investigation: The study examined how the T cell repertoire changed over the course of pregnancy in women with multiple sclerosis.

Library creation used the immunoSEQ multiplex PCR assay. Not all clones reach the TCRdb copy of this immuneACCESS table, which keeps in-frame sequences only. Checked studies attribute under half of the gap to unresolved V genes and leave the rest unexplained. The table for this sample lists under 110,000 clones; 85% to 95% of them were counted only once. Jointly, the top ten make up less than 2% of the sample. Sequences were derived from peripheral blood, sampled after pregnancy. The receptor's source is a female donor with multiple sclerosis, enrolled in a pregnancy study.

The CDR3 region: CASSLGKRATNEKLFF. DNA sequence: TGTGCCAGCAGCTTAGGGAAACGGGCAACTAATGAAAAACTGTTTTTT. Rearrangement joined TRBV11-2 to TRBJ1-4; there is no confident call for the D gene. The CDR3 starts with the cysteine, ends with the phenylalanine, and has 16 residues. This entry keeps only the CDR3 DNA: 48 bases, framed from base 1. CDR1 SGHAT and CDR2 FQNNGV are derived from the germline V gene. V gives up 1 base and J gives up 0 bases, and the segment between their germline ends measures 9 bases.